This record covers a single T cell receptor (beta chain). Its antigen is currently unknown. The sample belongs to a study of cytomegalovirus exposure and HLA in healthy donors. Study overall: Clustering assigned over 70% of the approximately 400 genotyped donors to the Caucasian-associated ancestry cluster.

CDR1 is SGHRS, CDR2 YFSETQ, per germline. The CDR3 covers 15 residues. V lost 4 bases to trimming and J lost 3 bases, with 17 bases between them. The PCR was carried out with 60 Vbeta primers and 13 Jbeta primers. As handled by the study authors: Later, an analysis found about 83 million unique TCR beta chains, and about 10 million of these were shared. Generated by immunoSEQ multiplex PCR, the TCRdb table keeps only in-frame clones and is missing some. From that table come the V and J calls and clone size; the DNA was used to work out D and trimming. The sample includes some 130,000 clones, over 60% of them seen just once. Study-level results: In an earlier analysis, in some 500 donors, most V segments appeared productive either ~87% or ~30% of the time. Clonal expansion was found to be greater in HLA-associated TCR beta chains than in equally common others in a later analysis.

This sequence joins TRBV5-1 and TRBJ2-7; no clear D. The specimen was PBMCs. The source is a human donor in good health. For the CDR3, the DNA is TGCGCCAGCAGCCCGGTAGACTGGAGCGACTACGAGCAGTACTTC. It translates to CASSPVDWSDYEQYF.